The clone carrying this TCR beta chain has at least ten counts. Its matching antigen is unknown. This record comes from a study of T-cell reconstitution after alpha-beta-depleted transplantation in children. Study conclusions and caveats: T-cell numbers and diversity, one year after transplant, stemmed largely from T cells that were newly produced. It was reported that alpha-beta T cells came from several hundred expanded graft clones (about two months after transplant). Recipient T cells and thymic progenitors that survived gave rise to the high TCRbeta diversity observed at day 60 in some patients.

Preparation of the TCRbeta library involved a method that used unique molecular identifiers. TCRdb processed the PCR reads anew with MiXCR; each CDR3 protein has one entry. The profile shows under 250,000 distinct CDR3 sequences, approximately 6.9% of them singletons. The V and J ends lost 5 bases and 0 bases, in that order; junction bases with no gene match: 3. The CDR3 length is 13 residues. Germline V gives CDR1 SQVTM, CDR2 ANQGSEA. The origin of this receptor is a boy between 2 and 10 years old with acute lymphoblastic leukemia, due to receive a stem cell transplant. This rearrangement joins TRBV29-1 to TRBJ2-7; 8 bases are shared with TRBD1. The source material was PBMCs, sampled before TCRalphabeta/CD19-depleted stem cell transplant. The CDR3 reads CSVQGASSYEQYF. CDR3 coding DNA: TGCAGCGTTCAGGGGGCAAGCTCCTACGAGCAGTACTTC.